The present TCR beta chain was sequenced within a study of cytotoxic CD8 clonotypes in ibrutinib-treated CLL. Germline CDR1 and CDR2: SGHRS and YFSETQ. The trim removed 7 bases at V and 4 bases at J, leaving 7 bases unmatched. The CDR3 totals 14 residues. Produced via immunoSEQ multiplex PCR; TCRdb's table is partial and in-frame only. The sample yields 250,000 to 350,000 clones, roughly three quarters seen once. The chain uses TRBV5-1 and TRBJ1-2, with TRBD1 matching 10 bases. The TCR sequence derives from a human donor with chronic lymphocytic leukemia. Here the sequenced sample was PBMCs, taken at disease progression, from a patient treated with ibrutinib. Here the CDR3 reads CASGLTGGIYGYTF. For the CDR3, the DNA is TGCGCCAGCGGTCTGACAGGGGGCATCTATGGCTACACCTTC.